What follows are 30 T cell receptor beta chains derived from one specimen sequenced in a study of blood T cell repertoires in COVID-19. Sequencing was performed with immunoSEQ multiplex PCR; in TCRdb, only in-frame clones are kept and a portion is missing. The repertoire holds some 320,000 clones, with roughly 90% as singletons. The sequenced sample was PBMCs or T cells enriched from blood (not recorded which). Source of these receptors: a man aged 60 to 75 who had recovered from COVID-19.

This chain connects TRBV7-2 to TRBJ2-7; D is perhaps TRBD1 (7 bases). Germline CDR1 reads SGHTA; CDR2 reads FQGNSA. Trimming left V 1 base short and J 6 bases short, with 10 bases between. CDR3 length: 13 amino acids. The CDR3 DNA reads as TGTGCCAGCAGCTTAGATCAGGGGGGCGAGCAGTACTTC. Its translation: CASSLDQGGEQYF.

The rearrangement joins TRBV10-3 to TRBJ1-1; D possibly corresponds to TRBD1 (6 bases). V was shortened by 10 bases and J by 5 bases, with 17 bases between the two germline ends. The CDR3 extends over 13 amino acids. Germline CDR1 and CDR2: ENHRY and SYGVKD. As DNA, the CDR3 is TGTGCCACCCAGCAGGGGCTTGAAACTGAAGCTTTCTTT. The encoded protein is CATQQGLETEAFF.

This CDR3 is CASSLVGGSTEAFF. For the CDR3, the DNA is TGTGCCAGCAGCTTAGTAGGGGGCAGCACTGAAGCTTTCTTT. The rearrangement uses TRBV11-3 and TRBJ1-1, with 7 bases that match TRBD1. Germline CDR1 is SGHNT and CDR2 is YENEEA. The junction had 3 bases not matched to a gene; V was cut back by 1 base and J by 4 bases. The CDR3 sequence is 14 residues long.

The chain is built from TRBV7-3 and TRBJ2-2; the D gene is possibly TRBD1 (5 bases). Trimming cost V 8 bases and J 3 bases, with 13 bases left between them. In germline, CDR1 is SGHTA, CDR2 FQGTGA. There are 14 residues in the CDR3. The CDR3 spells CASCDDSYTGELFF. The CDR3 DNA reads TGTGCCAGCTGCGATGACAGTTACACCGGGGAGCTGTTTTTT.

The V and J genes are TRBV6-2 or TRBV6-3 and TRBJ2-3; 13 nucleotides align to TRBD2. The CDR3 has 19 amino acids. Trimming cost V 0 bases and J 0 bases; bases outside gene matches: 6. Germline assignment: CDR1 MNHEY and CDR2 SVGEGT. The CDR3 coding sequence is TGTGCCAGCAGTTACTCCGGACTAGCGGGGGCCTATAGCACAGATACGCAGTATTTT. Its protein product is CASSYSGLAGAYSTDTQYF.

This clone appeared a few times. This chain links TRBV18 with TRBJ1-3, with 9 bases lining up with TRBD1. J gave up 4 bases and V 3 bases, and 4 bases lay outside the gene matches. Looked up from germline, CDR1 is KGHSH and CDR2 is LQKENI. This CDR3 contains 15 residues. CDR3 region: CASSPGQGQGNTIYF. As DNA, the CDR3 is TGTGCCAGCTCACCCGGACAGGGGCAGGGAAACACCATATATTTT.

This chain links TRBV10-3 with TRBJ2-2; 7 bases fit TRBD1. The germline CDR1 and CDR2 sequences are ENHRY and SYGVKD. The CDR3 extends over 15 amino acids. V lost 3 bases, J lost 0 bases, and 1 base stayed unmatched. For the CDR3, the DNA is TGTGCCATCAGTGAAGGACAGGCGAACACCGGGGAGCTGTTTTTT. Residues: CAISEGQANTGELFF.

The V and J genes are TRBV6-6 and TRBJ1-1, with D perhaps TRBD1 (5 bases). This CDR3 contains 15 residues. Per the germline V gene, CDR1 is MNHNY and CDR2 is SVGAGI (reference sequence). V was pared by 4 bases and J by 0 bases, with 12 bases between. CDR3 nucleotide sequence: TGTGCCAGCAGTTCCTCCGCAGGGATGAACACTGAAGCTTTCTTT. Translated, it gives CASSSSAGMNTEAFF.

This clone is a singleton in its sample. This rearrangement joins TRBV2 to TRBJ1-4; 10 bases align to TRBD1. V shed 4 bases, J shed 6 bases, and the junction held 14 bases outside the gene matches. The CDR3 covers 18 residues. Germline V gene sequence: CDR1 SNHLY, CDR2 FYNNEI. Here the CDR3 DNA reads TGTGCCAGCAGTGCAACTTTCTTTGGGACAGGGGACTATGAAAAACTGTTTTTT. It codes for CASSATFFGTGDYEKLFF.

This clone has only one observation. The J gene is TRBJ1-2, the V gene TRBV7-2, with D possibly being TRBD1 (5 bases). The CDR3 consists of 16 residues. Germline CDR1 and CDR2: SGHTA and FQGNSA. Between the trimmed V and J ends, which lost 1 base and 1 base, there was a span of 13 bases. The CDR3 region is CASSLEGGTNNYGYTF. For the CDR3, the DNA is TGTGCCAGCAGCTTAGAGGGAGGGACTAATAACTATGGCTACACCTTC.

The chain couples TRBV6-1 to TRBJ1-5, with 10 bases fitting TRBD1. V was clipped by 2 bases and J by 7 bases; unmatched bases: 23. The germline gives CDR1 MNHNS, CDR2 SASEGT. The length of the CDR3 is 21 residues. This CDR3 is CASSEPNYKNPWDRGFQPQHF. The CDR3 DNA reads TGTGCCAGCAGTGAACCAAATTACAAGAACCCTTGGGACAGGGGTTTCCAGCCCCAGCATTTT.

This clone has only a few counts. The chain employs TRBV5-1 and TRBJ1-4; 11 bases are shared with TRBD1. From germline, CDR1 is SGHRS and CDR2 YFSETQ. V was clipped by 4 bases and J by 8 bases; unmatched bases: 7. The CDR3 spans 15 residues. The CDR3 spells CASSRIGTGGEKLFF. CDR3 coding DNA: TGCGCCAGCAGCCGAATCGGGACAGGGGGGGAAAAACTGTTTTTT.

The CDR3: CASSEPGYDLANYGYTF. The CDR3 nucleotides are TGTGCCAGCAGCGAACCAGGGTACGATCTAGCTAACTATGGCTACACCTTC. The chain couples TRBV5-6 to TRBJ1-2; possible D gene TRBD1, 5 bases. The germline V and J ends were trimmed by 4 bases and 0 bases, with 19 bases remaining between them. Germline V gene data show CDR1 as SGHDT and CDR2 as YYEEEE. The CDR3 runs 17 residues.

V and J are TRBV29-1 and TRBJ2-7, with TRBD1 as a possible D gene (5 bases). Looked up from germline, CDR1 is SQVTM and CDR2 is ANQGSEA. This CDR3 is built from 11 residues. V shed 5 bases and J shed 3 bases, with 8 bases lying between them. Here the CDR3 reads CSVQGGYEQYF. The CDR3 bases are TGCAGCGTTCAGGGCGGCTACGAGCAGTACTTC.

This chain links TRBV5-1 with TRBJ2-2; unclear D gene. V was trimmed by 4 bases and J by 1 base, leaving 14 bases between them. Germline CDR1 and CDR2: SGHRS and YFSETQ. CDR3 length: 16 residues. CDR3 bases: TGCGCCAGCAGCCTGGTTGAGACTCTGAACACCGGGGAGCTGTTTTTT. Amino acid sequence: CASSLVETLNTGELFF.

V and J are TRBV2 and TRBJ1-6, with D maybe TRBD1 (6 bases). CDR1 is SNHLY, CDR2 FYNNEI, per germline. The CDR3 loop spans 19 amino acids. V lost 3 bases to trimming and J lost 0 bases, with 18 bases between them. CDR3 nucleotides: TGTGCCAGCAGTGACAGGGGACCCGCCCGCGGCTCCTATAATTCACCCCTCCACTTT. It is translated as CASSDRGPARGSYNSPLHF.

This clone showed up just a few times. The same CDR3 arises from other DNA sequences in this sample as well. The chain links TRBV18 to TRBJ1-5; 9 bases match TRBD1. The CDR3 loop spans 14 amino acids. Unmatched junction bases numbered 1, after V lost 3 bases and J lost 4 bases. Germline CDR1 and CDR2: KGHSH and LQKENI. Here the CDR3 reads CASSPGTGNQPQHF. DNA of the CDR3: TGTGCCAGCTCACCGGGGACAGGGAATCAGCCCCAGCATTTT.

This chain joins TRBV28 and TRBJ2-7; 7 bases are shared with TRBD2. V was pared by 7 bases and J by 2 bases, with 8 bases of the junction left unmatched. Germline values: CDR1 MDHEN, CDR2 SYDVKM. This CDR3 is built from 14 residues. CDR3 bases: TGTGCCAGCACCCCTAGCGGAACTCCCTACGAGCAGTACTTC. Residues: CASTPSGTPYEQYF.

There are a few counts of this clone. The chain joins TRBV9 to TRBJ2-7; weak D call: TRBD2 (7 bases). The CDR3 length is 15 residues. Trimming left V 4 bases short and J 3 bases short, with 17 bases between. Germline lookup yields CDR1 SGDLS and CDR2 YYNGEE. The CDR3: CASSPEGGGFYEQYF. The CDR3 DNA is TGTGCCAGCAGCCCCGAGGGGGGAGGGTTCTACGAGCAGTACTTC.

CDR3 loop: CAWNDIPNQPQHF. CDR3 DNA: TGTGCCTGGAATGACATTCCCAATCAGCCCCAGCATTTT. This rearrangement joins TRBV30 to TRBJ1-5; D remains unclear. The V end was cut by 4 bases, the J end by 3 bases, with 10 bases between. CDR3 size: 13 residues. The germline CDR1 and CDR2 sequences are GTSNPN and SVGIG (reference sequence). Combining the CDR3 with reference TRBV30 and TRBJ1-5 gives the whole variable domain SQTIHQWPATLVQPVGSPLSLECTVEGTSNPNLYWYRQAAGRGLQLLFYSVGIGQISSEVPQNLSASRPQDRQFILSSKKLLLSDSGFYLCAWNDIPNQPQHFGDGTRLSIL.

The CDR3 protein is CASSQDRDSNSPLHF. The CDR3 bases are TGTGCCAGCAGCCAAGACAGGGACAGTAATTCACCCCTCCACTTT. This chain connects TRBV4-2 to TRBJ1-6, with 7 positions matching TRBD1. Germline V gene data show CDR1 as LGHNA and CDR2 as YNFKEQ. The J segment lost 6 bases and the V segment lost 0 bases, leaving 2 bases of the junction unmatched. This CDR3 spans 15 amino acids.

The chain links TRBV19 to TRBJ2-1, with TRBD1 matching 8 bases. V lost 6 bases, J lost 7 bases, and 11 bases stayed unmatched. Germline V gene sequence: CDR1 LNHDA, CDR2 SQIVND (reference sequence). This CDR3 is built from 15 residues. Written as DNA, the CDR3 is TGTGCCAGTAGGGGGGTCGGACAGGGTAAAAATGAGCAGTTCTTC. It is translated as CASRGVGQGKNEQFF.

This clone was seen once. The V call is TRBV4-1, the J call TRBJ1-2, with 7 bases identical to TRBD1. CDR1 MGHRA and CDR2 YSYEKL come from the germline V gene. There are 18 residues in the CDR3. Trimming cost V 0 bases and J 4 bases; bases outside gene matches: 14. In nucleotides, the CDR3 is TGCGCCAGCAGCCAAGAGCCCACAGGGGCGAAAGAAGTCTATGGCTACACCTTC. Amino acids: CASSQEPTGAKEVYGYTF.

The chain uses TRBV6-5 and TRBJ1-3; 8 positions agree with TRBD1. This CDR3 is built from 15 residues. CDR1 and CDR2 from the germline V gene are MNHEY and SVGAGI. The trim removed 5 bases at V and 4 bases at J, leaving 7 bases unmatched. The CDR3 bases are TGTGCCAGCAGTACTCAGGGGGCGCCGGGAAACACCATATATTTT. This codes for CASSTQGAPGNTIYF.

The CDR3 nucleotides are TGCAGCGTTGTCGTCGTGTACGAGCAGTACTTC. It yields the protein CSVVVVYEQYF. This rearrangement joins TRBV29-1 to TRBJ2-7; unclear D gene. Per the germline V gene, CDR1 is SQVTM and CDR2 is ANQGSEA. The CDR3 is made up of 11 amino acids. V was shortened by 4 bases and J by 4 bases, with 8 bases between the two germline ends.

This clone was detected once. The J gene is TRBJ2-3, the V gene TRBV10-3; weak D call: TRBD2 (6 bases). CDR1 and CDR2 from the germline V gene are ENHRY and SYGVKD. Between the trimmed V and J ends, which lost 5 bases and 5 bases, there was a span of 20 bases. This CDR3 has 16 amino acids. The CDR3 loop is CAISPIRDFSEDTQYF. CDR3 sequence (DNA): TGTGCCATCAGTCCAATCCGGGACTTCAGTGAAGATACGCAGTATTTT.

The V and J genes are TRBV13 and TRBJ1-1, with 7 positions matching TRBD1. Germline trimming cut 7 bases from V and 3 bases from J; bases unmatched to any gene: 8. The length of the CDR3 is 14 residues. CDR1 and CDR2 (germline): PRHDT, FYEKMQ (reference sequence). CDR3 amino acids: CASTRDRYHTEAFF. CDR3 coding DNA: TGTGCCAGCACCCGGGACAGATACCACACTGAAGCTTTCTTT.

V and J are TRBV19 and TRBJ2-2; 8 bases are a match to TRBD2. The CDR3 sequence is 14 residues long. The V segment lost 1 base and the J segment 5 bases; nucleotides outside the gene matches: 0. Germline CDR1 LNHDA, CDR2 SQIVND (reference sequence). The CDR3 DNA reads TGTGCCAGTAGTATAGGACTAGCGACCGGGGAGCTGTTTTTT. Translation: CASSIGLATGELFF.

CDR3 coding DNA: TGTGCCAGCAGTTACCCTGAGTGGGGGGCAACTAATGAAAAACTGTTTTTT. Translating it yields CASSYPEWGATNEKLFF. V and J are TRBV6-2 or TRBV6-3 and TRBJ1-4; D is perhaps TRBD1 (5 bases). There are 17 residues in the CDR3. Germline CDR1 MNHEY, CDR2 SVGEGT. V gave up 2 bases and J gave up 0 bases, with 13 bases separating them.

The sample holds a few counts of this clone. The genes are TRBV5-1 and TRBJ2-7, with D perhaps matching TRBD2 (5 bases). The CDR3 spans 14 residues. Germline assignment: CDR1 SGHRS and CDR2 YFSETQ. Trimming cost V 5 bases and J 0 bases, with 12 bases left between them. CDR3 DNA sequence: TGCGCCAGCAGACCTCGGGGTGACTCCTACGAGCAGTACTTC. It encodes CASRPRGDSYEQYF.